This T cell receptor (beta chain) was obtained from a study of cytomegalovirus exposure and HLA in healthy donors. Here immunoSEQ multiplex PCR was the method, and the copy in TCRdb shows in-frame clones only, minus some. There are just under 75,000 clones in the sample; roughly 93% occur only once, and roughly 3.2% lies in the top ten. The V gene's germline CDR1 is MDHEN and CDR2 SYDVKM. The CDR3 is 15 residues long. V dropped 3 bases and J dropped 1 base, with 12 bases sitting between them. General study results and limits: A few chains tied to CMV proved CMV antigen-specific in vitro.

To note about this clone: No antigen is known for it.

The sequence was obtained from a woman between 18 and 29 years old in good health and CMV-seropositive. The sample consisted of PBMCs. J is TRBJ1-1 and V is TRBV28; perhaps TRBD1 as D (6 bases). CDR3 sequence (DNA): TGTGCCAGCAGTTTTGGGGGCGCCGGGAACACTGAAGCTTTCTTT. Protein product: CASSFGGAGNTEAFF.